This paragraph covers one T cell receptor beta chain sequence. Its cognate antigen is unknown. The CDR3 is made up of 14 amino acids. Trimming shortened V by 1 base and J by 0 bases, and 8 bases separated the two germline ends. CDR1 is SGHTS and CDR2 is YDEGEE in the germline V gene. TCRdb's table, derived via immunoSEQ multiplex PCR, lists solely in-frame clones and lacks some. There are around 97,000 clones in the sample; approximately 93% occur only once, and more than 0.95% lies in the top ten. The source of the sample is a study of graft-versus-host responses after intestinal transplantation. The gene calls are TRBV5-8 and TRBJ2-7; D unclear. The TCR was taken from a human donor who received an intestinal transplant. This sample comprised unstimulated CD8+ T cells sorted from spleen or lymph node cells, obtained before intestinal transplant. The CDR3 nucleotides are TGTGCCAGCAGCTTGCCCACGAGCTCCTACGAGCAGTACTTC. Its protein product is CASSLPTSSYEQYF.